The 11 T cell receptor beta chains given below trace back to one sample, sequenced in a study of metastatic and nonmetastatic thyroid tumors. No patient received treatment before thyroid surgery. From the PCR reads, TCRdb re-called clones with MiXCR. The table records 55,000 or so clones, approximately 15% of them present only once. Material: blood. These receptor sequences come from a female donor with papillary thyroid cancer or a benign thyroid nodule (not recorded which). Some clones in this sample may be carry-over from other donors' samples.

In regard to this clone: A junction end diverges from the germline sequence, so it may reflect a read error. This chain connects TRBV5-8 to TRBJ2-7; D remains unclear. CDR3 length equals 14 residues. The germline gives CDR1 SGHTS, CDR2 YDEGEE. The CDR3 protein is CASILVGETYEQYF. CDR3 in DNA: TGTGCCAGCATCTTGGTCGGCGAGACCTACGAGCAGTACTTC. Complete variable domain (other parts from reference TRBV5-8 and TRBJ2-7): EAGVTQSPTHLIKTRGQQATLRCSPISGHTSVYWYQQALGLGLQFLLWYDEGEERNRGNFPPRFSGRQFPNYSSELNVNALELEDSALYLCASILVGETYEQYFGPGTRLTVT.

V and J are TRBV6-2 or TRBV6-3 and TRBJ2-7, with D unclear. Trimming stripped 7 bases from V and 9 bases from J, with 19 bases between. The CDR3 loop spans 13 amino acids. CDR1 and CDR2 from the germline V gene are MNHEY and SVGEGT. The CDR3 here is CASNAPVDGSQYF. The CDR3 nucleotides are TGTGCCAGCAACGCCCCTGTCGACGGATCGCAGTACTTC.

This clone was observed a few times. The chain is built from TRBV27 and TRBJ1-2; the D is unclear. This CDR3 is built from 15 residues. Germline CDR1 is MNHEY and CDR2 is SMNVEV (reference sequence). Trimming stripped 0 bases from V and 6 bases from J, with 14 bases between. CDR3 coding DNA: TGTGCCAGCAGTTTATCGTTCGGCCAGTGGGATGGCTACACCTTC. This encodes CASSLSFGQWDGYTF.

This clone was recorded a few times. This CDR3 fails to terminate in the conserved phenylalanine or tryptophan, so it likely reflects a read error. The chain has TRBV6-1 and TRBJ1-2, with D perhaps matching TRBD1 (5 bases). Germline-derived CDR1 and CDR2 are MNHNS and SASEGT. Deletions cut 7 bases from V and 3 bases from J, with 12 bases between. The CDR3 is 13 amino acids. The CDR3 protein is CASILQVDYGYTL. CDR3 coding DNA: TGTGCCAGCATTTTACAGGTTGACTATGGCTACACCCTC.

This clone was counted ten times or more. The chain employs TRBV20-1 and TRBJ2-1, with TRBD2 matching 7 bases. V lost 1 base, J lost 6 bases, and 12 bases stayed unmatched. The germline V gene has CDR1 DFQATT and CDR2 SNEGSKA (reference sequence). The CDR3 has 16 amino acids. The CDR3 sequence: CSARGSKREGGNEQFF. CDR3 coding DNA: TGCAGTGCTAGAGGCTCTAAGCGGGAAGGTGGCAATGAGCAGTTCTTC.

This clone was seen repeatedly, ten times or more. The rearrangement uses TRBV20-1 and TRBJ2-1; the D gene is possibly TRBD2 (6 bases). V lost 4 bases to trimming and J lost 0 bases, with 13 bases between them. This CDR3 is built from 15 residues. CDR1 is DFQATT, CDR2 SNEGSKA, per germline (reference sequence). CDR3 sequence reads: CSANGLAISYNEQFF. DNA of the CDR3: TGCAGTGCTAATGGTCTAGCGATCTCCTACAATGAGCAGTTCTTC.

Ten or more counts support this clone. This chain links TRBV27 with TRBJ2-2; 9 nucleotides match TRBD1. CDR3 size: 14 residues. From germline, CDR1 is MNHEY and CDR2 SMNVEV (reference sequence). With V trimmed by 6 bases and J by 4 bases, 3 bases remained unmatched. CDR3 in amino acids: CASSPTGGTGELFF. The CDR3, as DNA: TGTGCCAGCAGCCCGACAGGGGGCACCGGGGAGCTGTTTTTT.

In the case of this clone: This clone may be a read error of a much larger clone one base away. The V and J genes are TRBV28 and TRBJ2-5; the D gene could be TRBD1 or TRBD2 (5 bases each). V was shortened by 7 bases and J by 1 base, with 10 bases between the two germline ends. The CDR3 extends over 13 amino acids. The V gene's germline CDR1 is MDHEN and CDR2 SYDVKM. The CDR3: CASTGPLQETQYF. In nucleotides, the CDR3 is TGTGCCAGCACGGGACCTCTCCAAGAGACCCAGTACTTC.

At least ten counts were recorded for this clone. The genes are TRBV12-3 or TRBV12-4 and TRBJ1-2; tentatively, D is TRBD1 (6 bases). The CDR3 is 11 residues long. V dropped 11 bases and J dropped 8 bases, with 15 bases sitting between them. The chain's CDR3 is CACYYRGGYTF. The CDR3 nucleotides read TGTGCCTGTTATTATAGGGGGGGCTACACCTTC.

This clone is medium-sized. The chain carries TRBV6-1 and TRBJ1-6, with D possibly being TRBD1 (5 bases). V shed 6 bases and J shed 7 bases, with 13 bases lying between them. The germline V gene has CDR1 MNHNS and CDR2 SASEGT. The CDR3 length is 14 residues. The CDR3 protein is CASSLGDGNSPLHF. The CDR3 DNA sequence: TGTGCCAGCAGCCTGGGGGACGGGAATTCACCCCTCCACTTT.

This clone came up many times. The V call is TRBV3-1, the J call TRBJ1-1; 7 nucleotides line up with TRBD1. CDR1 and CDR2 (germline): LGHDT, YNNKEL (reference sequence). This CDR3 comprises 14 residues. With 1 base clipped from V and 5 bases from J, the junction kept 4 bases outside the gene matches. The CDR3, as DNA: TGTGCCAGCAGCCAAGGAACAGGGGAGACTGAAGCTTTCTTT. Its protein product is CASSQGTGETEAFF.